The source of this T cell receptor (beta chain) is a study of shared clonotypes between healthy human individuals. Terminally differentiated effector memory CD45RA+ cells were left out of the naive CD8 fraction, which was CD45RO-negative and positively selected for CCR7. Data came from immunoSEQ multiplex PCR; TCRdb stores just in-frame clones and leaves some out. There are about 2.1 million clones in the sample; over 85% occur only once, and approximately 1.7% lies in the top ten. Worth noting for this clone: Its antigen is undetermined.

Germline values: CDR1 WSHSY, CDR2 SAAADI. Losses at the gene ends were 0 bases for V and 4 bases for J; bases not matched to a gene: 1. There are 16 residues in the CDR3. The study's findings and limits: Rarefaction curves obtained for sorted subsets showed sequencing incomplete despite large depth. Against clonotypes common to all four donors, non-shared ones had lower generation probabilities.

This TCR derives from a man aged 18 to 35 in good health. Some clones in this sample may be carry-over from other donors' samples. Material: naive CD8+ T cells from PBMCs. This sequence joins TRBV10-2 and TRBJ2-5; 14 bases agree with TRBD2. This CDR3 reads CASSESGTSGRETQYF. CDR3 DNA sequence: TGCGCCAGCAGTGAGTCGGGGACTAGCGGGAGAGAGACCCAGTACTTC.